Below, one T cell receptor beta chain is given with its context. The antigen remains undetermined. Trimming left V 3 bases short and J 7 bases short, with 14 bases between. The CDR3 is 13 residues long. CDR1 and CDR2 (germline): SGHDT, YYEEEE. This record belongs to a study of CD8 T cells in Susac syndrome. Overall study results and limits: The authors acknowledged that their TCR sequencing and HLA analysis involved a relatively small number of individuals.

With random hexamers, about 0.5 to 1 ug RNA was reverse transcribed. By means of immunoSEQ multiplex PCR, TCR beta CDR3 spanning 54 Vbeta and 13 Jbeta underwent amplification. From the immunoSEQ multiplex PCR reads, TCRdb called clonotypes with MiXCR, one entry per CDR3 protein. The table shows approximately 120,000 distinct CDR3 sequences, with over 90% occurring only once. TEMRA cells were FACS-enriched, and CD8+ and CD4+ T cells were isolated negatively. This TCR derives from a human donor with multiple sclerosis. The rearrangement joins TRBV5-6 to TRBJ2-7, with D unclear. Sequences were obtained from CD8+ T cells from PBMCs. The CDR3 is CASSSRTSVEQYV. CDR3 coding DNA: TGTGCCAGCAGCTCCCGGACCAGCGTAGAGCAGTACGTC.